This T cell receptor beta chain was identified during a study of blood T cell repertoires in COVID-19. Background on the study: The origin of the acute and convalescent COVID-19 samples was the United States, Italy and Spain. From T cells, B-cell-depleted T cells, or PBMCs came the material, which was cDNA or gDNA.

Authors' data handling: The assay estimated nucleated cells by amplifying reference gene primers. Generated by immunoSEQ multiplex PCR, the TCRdb table keeps only in-frame clones and is missing some. The V and J calls and clone size are taken from that table; D and trimming were inferred from the DNA. The sample carries around 370,000 clones, about 90% recorded once. The table lists this clone with a few counts. The trim removed 5 bases at V and 3 bases at J, leaving 5 bases unmatched. Germline CDR1 reads MNHEY; CDR2 reads SVGAGI. This CDR3 is built from 14 residues. V gene TRBV6-5 combines with J gene TRBJ1-1; 8 bases fit TRBD1. The source material was peripheral blood. This receptor was taken from a man aged 18 to 30 with active or convalescent COVID-19. CDR3 loop: CASSRGQGHTEAFF. The CDR3, as DNA: TGTGCCAGCAGTCGCGGACAGGGACACACTGAAGCTTTCTTT.